Detailed here is one T cell receptor (beta chain). Vbeta (60) and Jbeta (13) primers were used in the PCR. As originally analysed: The authors later counted around 80 million unique TCR beta chains, some 9.9 million of them shared. The method was immunoSEQ multiplex PCR; TCRdb's version includes in-frame clones alone and lacks a portion of them. Clone size and V and J calls were adopted from that table, with D and trimming inferred from the DNA. The repertoire holds 75,000 to 90,000 clones, with approximately 69% as singletons. These data belong to a study of cytomegalovirus exposure and HLA in healthy donors. The CDR3 consists of 15 residues. The ends lost 2 bases at V and 9 bases at J; junction bases unmatched: 10. Per the germline V gene, CDR1 is SNHLY and CDR2 is FYNNEI.

The chain couples TRBV2 to TRBJ2-1; 7 nucleotides agree with TRBD2. The source of this sequence is a man aged 25 to 45 in good health and CMV-seropositive. The sequenced sample was PBMCs. This CDR3 is CASSETGGPPGEQFF. In DNA, the CDR3 is TGTGCCAGCAGTGAAACGGGGGGACCGCCGGGTGAGCAGTTCTTC.